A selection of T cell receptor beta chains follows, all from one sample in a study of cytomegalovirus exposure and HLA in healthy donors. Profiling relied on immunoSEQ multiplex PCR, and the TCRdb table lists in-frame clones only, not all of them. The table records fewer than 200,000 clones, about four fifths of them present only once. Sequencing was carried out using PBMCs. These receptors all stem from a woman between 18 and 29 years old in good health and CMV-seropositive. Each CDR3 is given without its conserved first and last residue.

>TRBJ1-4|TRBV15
ATGGQVDEKLF
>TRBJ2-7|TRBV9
ASSGTGYEQY
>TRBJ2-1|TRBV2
ASSVTRTNNEQF
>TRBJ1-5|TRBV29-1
SVGTEINQPQH
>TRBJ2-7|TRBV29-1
SVILAGTLPRTYEQY
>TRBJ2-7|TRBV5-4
ASSMAGREQY
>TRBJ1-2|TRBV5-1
ASSFGEGHRPGGYGYT
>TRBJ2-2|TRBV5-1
ASRPRPGGGTGELF
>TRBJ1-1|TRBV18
ASSPDRSNTEAF
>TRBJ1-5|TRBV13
ASSFRQYSEPQH
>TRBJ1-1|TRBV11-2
ASTTGGGRGTEAF
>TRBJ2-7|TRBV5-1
ASSWGLGTEQY
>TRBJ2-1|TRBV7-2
ASTATPGTSGGANEQF
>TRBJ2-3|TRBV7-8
ASSASGSPSTDTQY
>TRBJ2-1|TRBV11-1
ASSFSNEQF
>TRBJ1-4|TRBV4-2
ASSQESGYREKLF
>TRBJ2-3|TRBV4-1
ASSQDSGTDTQY
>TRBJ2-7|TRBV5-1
ASSPGTSVYEQY
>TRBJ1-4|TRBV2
ASSNRVLNEKLF
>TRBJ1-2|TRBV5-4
ASSLMASGNYGYT
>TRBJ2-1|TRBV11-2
ASSPLLSVMQF
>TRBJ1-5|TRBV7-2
ASSLYDQPQH